Following are 27 T cell receptor beta chains from one sample sequenced in a study of identical twins. Each CDR3 protein gets one entry after TCRdb re-called the 5' RACE reads with MiXCR. Among roughly 1,500,000 distinct CDR3 sequences listed, 25% to 35% were seen once. Sequencing was done on a sample of cord blood. The receptors were gathered from a newborn girl in good health.

This clonotype was seen more than once but under ten times. The chain is built from TRBV5-4 and TRBJ2-3, with 8 bases matching TRBD2. The CDR3 contains 16 residues. V shed 0 bases and J 3 bases; nucleotides not matched to a gene: 6. Germline V lookup: CDR1 SGHNT, CDR2 YYREEE (reference sequence). The CDR3 region is CASSLEGLGPTDTQYF. Written as DNA, the CDR3 is TGTGCCAGCAGCTTGGAGGGACTAGGTCCTACAGATACGCAGTATTTT. The complete variable domain, with remaining parts taken from reference TRBV5-4 and TRBJ2-3, reads ETGVTQSPTHLIKTRGQQVTLRCSSQSGHNTVSWYQQALGQGPQFIFQYYREEENGRGNFPPRFSGLQFPNYSSELNVNALELDDSALYLCASSLEGLGPTDTQYFGPGTRLTVL.

As regards this clonotype: A junction end diverges from the germline sequence, so it may reflect a read error. The chain couples TRBV28 to TRBJ1-2, with a weak D call TRBD1 (5 bases). This CDR3 has 15 amino acids. CDR1 is MDHEN and CDR2 is SYDVKM in the germline V gene. Here the CDR3 DNA reads TGTGCCAGCAGTCCGGTCCCCGCAGAGGGGCGCGGCTACACCTTT. Its translation is CASSPVPAEGRGYTF.

This clonotype was seen ten or more times. This chain connects TRBV29-1 to TRBJ2-7; 8 bases line up with TRBD2. The ends lost 5 bases at V and 3 bases at J; junction bases unmatched: 6. Germline CDR1 is SQVTM and CDR2 is ANQGSEA. CDR3 length equals 13 residues. Here the CDR3 DNA reads TGCAGCGTTCTCCTAGCGGGTTACTACGAGCAGTACTTC. Amino acids: CSVLLAGYYEQYF.

This clonotype was seen ten or more times. Here the CDR3 reads CATSDRVDVDIQYF. In DNA, the CDR3 is TGTGCCACCAGTGACAGGGTAGATGTGGACATTCAGTACTTC. The J gene is TRBJ2-4, the V gene TRBV24-1; D might be TRBD1 (5 bases). The CDR3 is 14 amino acids. V shed 4 bases and J shed 8 bases, with 14 bases lying between them. From germline, CDR1 is KGHDR and CDR2 SFDVKD.

This clonotype was seen only a few times. This rearrangement joins TRBV27 to TRBJ2-5; the match to TRBD2 covers 8 bases. CDR1 MNHEY and CDR2 SMNVEV come from the germline V gene (reference sequence). The V and J ends lost 2 bases and 4 bases, in that order; junction bases with no gene match: 9. The CDR3 has 16 residues. CDR3 in DNA: TGTGCCAGCAGTTTAAATGGAGCGGGAGTAAGAGAGACCCAGTACTTC. It specifies CASSLNGAGVRETQYF.

This clonotype occurred a few times. The chain recombines TRBV20-1 with TRBJ2-5, with 8 positions matching TRBD1. The CDR3 has 12 residues. V lost 6 bases and J lost 5; bases outside the gene matches: 5. Germline CDR1 and CDR2: DFQATT and SNEGSKA (reference sequence). CDR3 sequence reads: CSAYDRGETQYF. The CDR3 DNA reads TGCAGTGCGTATGACAGGGGCGAGACCCAGTACTTC.

This clonotype turned up a few times. V is TRBV4-2 and J is TRBJ1-4; no clear D gene. Per germline, CDR1 LGHNA and CDR2 YNFKEQ. There are 16 residues in the CDR3. Trimming took 0 bases from V and 0 from J, leaving 8 bases between them. The CDR3 sequence is CASSQDGGTTNEKLFF. The CDR3 coding sequence is TGTGCCAGCAGCCAAGATGGCGGGACAACTAATGAAAAACTGTTTTTT.

The J gene is TRBJ2-1, the V gene TRBV5-6, with TRBD2 identical over 7 bases. The CDR3 spans 15 residues. J gave up 5 bases and V 4 bases, and 9 bases lay outside the gene matches. The germline gives CDR1 SGHDT, CDR2 YYEEEE. CDR3 DNA sequence: TGTGCCAGCAGCCCTTTGGGGGGGGATCACAATGAGCAGTTCTTC. This sequence encodes CASSPLGGDHNEQFF.

The V gene is TRBV20-1, the J gene TRBJ2-5; the match to TRBD2 covers 9 bases. The CDR3 extends over 14 amino acids. Per the germline V gene, CDR1 is DFQATT and CDR2 is SNEGSKA (reference sequence). V lost 4 bases, J lost 5 bases, and 8 bases stayed unmatched. CDR3 nucleotides: TGCAGTGCTACCCGCTCTAGCGGGGTGGAGACCCAGTACTTC. It specifies CSATRSSGVETQYF.

There are many counts of this clonotype. The V and J genes are TRBV25-1 and TRBJ2-1, with D uncertain. CDR1 and CDR2 (germline): MGHDK, SYGVNS. The CDR3 has 14 amino acids. Trimming took off 1 base at V and 5 bases at J, with 9 bases between the two ends. The CDR3, as DNA: TGTGCCAGCAGTGAATCAGGCACCCACAATGAGCAGTTCTTC. The encoded protein is CASSESGTHNEQFF.

This clonotype came up a few times. V and J are TRBV28 and TRBJ2-7, with a weak D call TRBD1 (5 bases). Germline loops: CDR1 MDHEN, CDR2 SYDVKM. The ends were cut back, 1 base at V and 3 bases at J, with 13 bases in the middle. This CDR3 is built from 15 residues. CDR3 sequence reads: CASSLSPGKGYEQYF. CDR3 nucleotide sequence: TGTGCCAGCAGTTTATCCCCAGGGAAAGGCTACGAGCAGTACTTC.

Only a few counts were recorded for this clonotype. CDR3 bases: TGTGCCATCCGGGATAGCTCTTACACAGATACGCAGTATTTT. Amino acids: CAIRDSSYTDTQYF. This chain uses TRBV10-3 with TRBJ2-3; TRBD2 is a possible D gene (5 bases). The germline gives CDR1 ENHRY, CDR2 SYGVKD. The V end was cut by 8 bases, the J end by 2 bases, with 14 bases between. The CDR3 has 14 residues.

The gene calls are TRBV5-6 and TRBJ2-1; 9 bases agree with TRBD2. The V segment lost 1 base and the J segment 4 bases; nucleotides outside the gene matches: 15. Germline CDR1 and CDR2: SGHDT and YYEEEE. The CDR3 runs to 19 residues. The CDR3 coding sequence is TGTGCCAGCAGCTTGACAGCGGATCTAGCGGGGTCAACATACAATGAGCAGTTCTTC. Translating gives CASSLTADLAGSTYNEQFF.

In its sample, this clonotype was seen many times. The gene calls are TRBV27 and TRBJ1-1, with 8 bases fitting TRBD1. CDR1 is MNHEY and CDR2 is SMNVEV in the germline V gene (reference sequence). This CDR3 comprises 14 residues. V shed 7 bases, J shed 1 base, and the junction held 5 bases outside the gene matches. CDR3 sequence (DNA): TGTGCCAGCAAGGTGGACAGGGAGAACACTGAAGCTTTCTTT. Amino acids: CASKVDRENTEAFF.

This clonotype has a handful of counts. This chain links TRBV20-1 with TRBJ2-7, with D possibly matching TRBD2 (5 bases). Germline loops: CDR1 DFQATT, CDR2 SNEGSKA (reference sequence). The CDR3 sequence is 13 residues long. The V end lost 5 bases, the J end lost 1 base, and 12 bases lay between the germline ends. The CDR3 here is CSALTRSSYEQYF. For the CDR3, the DNA is TGCAGTGCTTTAACTAGATCATCCTACGAGCAGTACTTC.

With respect to this clonotype: Since a much larger clone is just one base distant, this may be a read error. The CDR3 DNA is TGCAGCGTTATCTCAAGTCAGATCTCCCCCTACGAGCAGTACTTC. Its translation is CSVISSQISPYEQYF. The chain uses TRBV29-1 and TRBJ2-1, with D unclear. The end of the DNA is better explained by TRBJ2-7, so the J call may be wrong. Germline assignment: CDR1 SQVTM and CDR2 ANQGSEA. The CDR3 contains 15 residues.

The V and J genes are TRBV21-1 and TRBJ2-2; TRBD2 was called by the table and not checked on the DNA. TRBV21-1 constitutes a pseudogene. There are 19 residues in the CDR3. CDR3 region: CASSKALRLAGGPTGELFF. The CDR3, as DNA: TGTGCCAGCAGCAAAGCGCTTCGACTAGCGGGAGGGCCCACCGGGGAGCTGTTTTTT.

This clonotype was seen a handful of times. The rearrangement links TRBV20-1 to TRBJ1-5; no firm D call. The CDR3 loop spans 18 amino acids. The V and J ends lost 3 bases and 1 base respectively, with 22 bases between them. Germline V gene data show CDR1 as DFQATT and CDR2 as SNEGSKA (reference sequence). The CDR3, as DNA: TGCAGTGCTAGTAAAGCAATTGGAAGACACTCAAGCAATCAGCCCCAGCATTTT. Encoded protein: CSASKAIGRHSSNQPQHF.

The rearrangement uses TRBV24-1 and TRBJ2-5, with TRBD2 matching over 7 bases. Looked up from germline, CDR1 is KGHDR and CDR2 is SFDVKD. V was clipped by 1 base and J by 11 bases; unmatched bases: 12. CDR3 length equals 15 residues. DNA for the CDR3: TGTGCCACCAGTGATTTAGGGAGGGGATACAATGAGCAGTACTTC. Translating it yields CATSDLGRGYNEQYF.

This clonotype was observed a few times. V is TRBV10-3 and J is TRBJ2-1; 10 bases line up with TRBD2. The CDR3 totals 15 residues. CDR1 and CDR2 from the germline V gene are ENHRY and SYGVKD. V gave up 0 bases and J gave up 6 bases; unmatched junction bases: 2. The CDR3 DNA follows: TGTGCCATCAGTGAGTCTAGCGGGAGGTTCAATGAGCAGTTCTTC. This codes for CAISESSGRFNEQFF.

As for this clonotype: Germline and junction disagree at one end, which may indicate a read error. The V gene is TRBV13, the J gene TRBJ2-4; D is unresolved. Judging by the DNA end, TRBJ2-7 fits better; the J call may be wrong. This CDR3 is 15 amino acids long. Germline CDR1 reads PRHDT; CDR2 reads FYEKMQ (reference sequence). This CDR3 reads CASSCDTLFSCEQYF. CDR3 coding DNA: TGTGCCAGCAGCTGCGACACACTCTTCTCCTGCGAGCAGTACTTC.

This chain links TRBV18 with TRBJ2-5; 9 bases map to TRBD2. Trimming cost V 1 base and J 11 bases; bases outside gene matches: 20. This CDR3 spans 18 amino acids. Germline lookup yields CDR1 KGHSH and CDR2 LQKENI. Here the CDR3 DNA reads TGTGCCAGCTCACCACTTCGCGGCTCGACTAGCGGAGACAATGAGCAGTACTTC. This encodes CASSPLRGSTSGDNEQYF.

As concerns this clonotype: One junction end does not reproduce the germline sequence, and a read error may be involved. As DNA, the CDR3 is TGTGGCAGCAGCCTACTTCAGGGGGCTGGGGAAAAACTGTTTTTT. Its translation is CGSSLLQGAGEKLFF. V usage is TRBV6-6 and J usage is TRBJ1-4; 8 positions agree with TRBD1. The CDR3 covers 15 residues. CDR1 is MNHNY and CDR2 is SVGAGI in the germline V gene (reference sequence).

This chain links TRBV7-2 with TRBJ2-5; 7 positions agree with TRBD2. The CDR3 length is 15 residues. V was clipped by 6 bases and J by 11 bases; unmatched bases: 18. Germline values: CDR1 SGHTA, CDR2 FQGNSA. For the CDR3, the DNA is TGTGCCAGCAGTCAAACTAGCGTGTCTCACAATGAGCAGTACTTC. It specifies CASSQTSVSHNEQYF.

The chain uses TRBV20-1 and TRBJ2-6; D could derive from TRBD1 or TRBD2 (5 bases each). The V end was cut by 1 base, the J end by 0 bases, with 13 bases between. The CDR3 length is 17 residues. Germline loops: CDR1 DFQATT, CDR2 SNEGSKA (reference sequence). The CDR3 here is CSARGRDGLSGANVLTF. In DNA, the CDR3 is TGCAGTGCTAGAGGTCGGGACGGTCTCTCTGGGGCCAACGTCCTGACTTTC.

V gene TRBV4-1 combines with J gene TRBJ2-1; 12 nucleotides line up with TRBD2. Germline V gene sequence: CDR1 MGHRA, CDR2 YSYEKL. The V gene end was trimmed by 1 base and the J gene end by 5 bases; junction bases not matched to a gene: 3. The CDR3 consists of 16 residues. The CDR3 DNA reads as TGCGCCAGCAGCCAAGGACTAGCGGGAGTCAACAATGAGCAGTTCTTC. Translating gives CASSQGLAGVNNEQFF.

The gene calls are TRBV2 and TRBJ2-4; D is perhaps TRBD2 (7 bases). The CDR3 has 17 amino acids. The germline gives CDR1 SNHLY, CDR2 FYNNEI. Trimming shortened V by 5 bases and J by 0 bases, and 17 bases separated the two germline ends. In DNA form, the CDR3 reads TGTGCCAGCAGTAATCAAGGGGGGGGCCTAGCCAAAAACATTCAGTACTTC. It is translated as CASSNQGGGLAKNIQYF. The variable domain in full, with the rest retrieved from reference TRBV2 and TRBJ2-4, is EPEVTQTPSHQVTQMGQEVILRCVPISNHLYFYWYRQILGQKVEFLVSFYNNEISEKSEIFDDQFSVERPDGSNFTLKIRSTKLEDSAMYFCASSNQGGGLAKNIQYFGAGTRLSVL.